Below are 6 T cell receptor beta chains sequenced from a single sample in a study of T cell changes during pregnancy in multiple sclerosis. Only in-frame clones appear in the TCRdb table, and some are missing; sequencing was by immunoSEQ multiplex PCR. Here the sample spans 75,000 to 95,000 clones, around 93% being singletons. The source was peripheral blood, collected before pregnancy. The receptors derive from a female donor with multiple sclerosis, enrolled in a pregnancy study.

V is TRBV7-2 and J is TRBJ1-2; 10 bases map to TRBD1. Germline CDR1 and CDR2: SGHTA and FQGNSA. The CDR3 loop spans 15 amino acids. The V segment lost 1 base and the J segment 4 bases; nucleotides outside the gene matches: 3. The DNA for the CDR3 is TGTGCCAGCAGCTTAGGGACAGGGGGTAGCTATGGCTACACCTTC. It translates to CASSLGTGGSYGYTF.

The chain couples TRBV19 to TRBJ2-1; D might be TRBD2 (5 bases). The CDR3 has 15 residues. CDR1 and CDR2 (germline): LNHDA, SQIVND (reference sequence). Trimming left V 7 bases short and J 0 bases short, with 13 bases between. CDR3 region: CASMGARSSYNEQFF. The CDR3 coding sequence is TGTGCCAGTATGGGAGCTCGGAGCTCCTACAATGAGCAGTTCTTC. Complete variable domain (other parts from reference TRBV19 and TRBJ2-1): DGGITQSPKYLFRKEGQNVTLSCEQNLNHDAMYWYRQDPGQGLRLIYYSQIVNDFQKGDIAEGYSVSREKKESFPLTVTSAQKNPTAFYLCASMGARSSYNEQFFGPGTRLTVL.

The chain combines TRBV11-2 with TRBJ1-1, with TRBD1 matching 8 bases. J lost 0 bases, V lost 5 bases, and 8 bases had no gene match. Germline assignment: CDR1 SGHAT and CDR2 FQNNGV. CDR3 length: 16 amino acids. CDR3 DNA: TGTGCCAGCAGCCCCAGGACAGGGACGGTGAACACTGAAGCTTTCTTT. Translation: CASSPRTGTVNTEAFF.

The chain employs TRBV19 and TRBJ1-1; 8 positions agree with TRBD1. The CDR3 is 13 residues long. The germline gives CDR1 LNHDA, CDR2 SQIVND (reference sequence). V was clipped by 2 bases and J by 6 bases; unmatched bases: 2. The CDR3 reads CASSIQQGAEAFF. Here the CDR3 DNA reads TGTGCCAGTAGTATACAACAGGGGGCTGAAGCTTTCTTT.

The rearrangement uses TRBV10-2 and TRBJ1-1; 8 bases fit TRBD1. The V and J ends lost 7 bases and 1 base, in that order; junction bases with no gene match: 5. The CDR3 has 14 amino acids. The germline CDR1 and CDR2 sequences are WSHSY and SAAADI. CDR3 nucleotides: TGCGCCAGCACCGAACAGGGGGGGAACACTGAAGCTTTCTTT. It is translated as CASTEQGGNTEAFF.

This rearrangement joins TRBV4-3 to TRBJ2-3; 10 bases are a match to TRBD2. CDR1 is LGHNA, CDR2 YSLEER, per germline. After removal of 0 bases from V and 2 bases from J, the junction contained 17 bases not matched to a gene. There are 21 residues in the CDR3. In DNA form, the CDR3 reads TGCGCCAGCAGCCAAGATCACCTCATACTAGCGGGACGACCTCTCACAGATACGCAGTATTTT. Translation gives CASSQDHLILAGRPLTDTQYF.